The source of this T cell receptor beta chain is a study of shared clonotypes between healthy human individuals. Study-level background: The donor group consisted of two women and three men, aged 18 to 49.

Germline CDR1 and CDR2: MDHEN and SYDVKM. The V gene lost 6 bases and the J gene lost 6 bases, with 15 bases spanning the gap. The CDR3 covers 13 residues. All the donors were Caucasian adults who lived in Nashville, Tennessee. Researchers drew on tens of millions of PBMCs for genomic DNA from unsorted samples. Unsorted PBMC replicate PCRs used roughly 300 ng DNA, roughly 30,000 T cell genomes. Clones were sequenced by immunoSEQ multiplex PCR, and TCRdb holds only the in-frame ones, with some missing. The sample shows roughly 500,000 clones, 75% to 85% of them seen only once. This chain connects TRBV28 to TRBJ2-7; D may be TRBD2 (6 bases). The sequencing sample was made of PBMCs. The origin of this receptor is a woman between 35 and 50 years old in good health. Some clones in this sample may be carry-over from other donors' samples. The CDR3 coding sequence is TGTGCCAGCAGGGAAAGTAGGGGAGGCGAGCAGTACTTC. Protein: CASRESRGGEQYF.